The clone carrying this T cell receptor beta chain was counted many times. The antigen is not known. 5'-RACE, quantitative and with molecular barcodes, yielded the TCR beta libraries. TCRdb re-analysed the 5' RACE reads in MiXCR, keeping a single row per CDR3 protein. The sample shows around 150,000 distinct CDR3 sequences, about 42% of them seen only once. Trimming took 3 bases from V and 5 from J, leaving 17 bases between them. The CDR3 is 15 residues long. Per germline, CDR1 MDHEN and CDR2 SYDVKM. This entry belongs to a study of CD8 T cells in ankylosing spondylitis. Whole-study results and caveats: There were earlier reports of some motif variants in reactive arthritis synovial fluid and blood.

This chain links TRBV28 with TRBJ2-7; D may correspond to TRBD1 or TRBD2 (5 bases each). The TCR sequence derives from a male donor with ankylosing spondylitis. The sample taken for sequencing was synovial fluid, either unsorted or a sorted T cell fraction (not recorded which). CDR3 nucleotides: TGTGCCAGCAGTTTGGGGGAGCCTCCCGTCGACGAGCAGTACTTC. It codes for CASSLGEPPVDEQYF.